This T cell receptor beta chain was observed in a study of cytomegalovirus exposure and HLA in healthy donors. Regarding the study as a whole: In terms of immune exposure information, only CMV serostatus was available.

PCR used 60 Vbeta primers and 13 Jbeta primers. Repertoires were generated with immunoSEQ multiplex PCR, while TCRdb's copy carries only in-frame clones and drops some. In the table there are around 150,000 clones, roughly four fifths of which are singletons. With regard to this clone: Antigen: not known.

Sequencing input: PBMCs. The TCR comes from a man aged 35-49 years in good health and CMV-seronegative.

The CDR3 spells CASSVDRGNSPLHF. Written as DNA, the CDR3 is TGTGCCAGCAGTGTGGATAGGGGTAATTCACCCCTCCACTTT. The chain links TRBV2 to TRBJ1-6; TRBD1 might be the D (5 bases). The CDR3 is 14 amino acids. V was pared by 4 bases and J by 6 bases, with 10 bases between. Germline V gene sequence: CDR1 SNHLY, CDR2 FYNNEI.